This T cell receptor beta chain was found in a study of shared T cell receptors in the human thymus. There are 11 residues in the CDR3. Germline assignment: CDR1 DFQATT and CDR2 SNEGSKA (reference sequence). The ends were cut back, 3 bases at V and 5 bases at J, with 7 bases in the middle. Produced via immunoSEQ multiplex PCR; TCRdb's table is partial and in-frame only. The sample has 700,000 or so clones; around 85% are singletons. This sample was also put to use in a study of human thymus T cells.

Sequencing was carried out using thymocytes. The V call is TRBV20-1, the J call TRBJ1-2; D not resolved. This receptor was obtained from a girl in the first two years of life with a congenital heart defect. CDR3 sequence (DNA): TGCAGTGCTAGGAGGGAATATGGCTACACCTTC. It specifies CSARREYGYTF.